This is a list of T cell receptor beta chains from one sample in a study of T cells in Graves' hyperthyroidism and ophthalmopathy. TCRdb ran MiXCR on the multiplex PCR reads and lists one entry per CDR3 protein. This table has fewer than 250,000 distinct CDR3 sequences, roughly 15% appearing once. Sequenced sample: blood. The source is a man in his forties or fifties with Graves' hyperthyroidism. CDR3s include the opening cysteine and the closing phenylalanine or tryptophan. The order of the fields is D gene, J gene, V gene, clone size, CDR3 protein, CDR3 DNA. A D gene is named only where the DNA matches it firmly. The size of a clone is reported for some rows only, either as once, few or many, or as a class for expanded clones.

-,TRBJ2-5,TRBV20-1,few,CSMPGTVQETQYF,TGCAGTATGCCAGGGACTGTTCAAGAGACCCAGTACTTC
-,TRBJ2-3,TRBV10-3,many,CAISEPGTHTDTQYF,TGTGCCATCAGTGAGCCCGGGACCCACACAGATACGCAGTATTTT
TRBD1,TRBJ1-1,TRBV28,-,CASVIRGLRTEAFF,TGTGCCAGCGTAATCAGGGGGCTAAGAACTGAAGCTTTCTTT
TRBD2,TRBJ2-3,TRBV3-1,-,CASSPGTSGSITDTQYF,TGTGCCAGCAGCCCCGGGACTAGCGGGAGTATCACAGATACGCAGTATTTT
TRBD2,TRBJ2-2,TRBV18,-,CASSPTSGYTGELFF,TGTGCCAGCTCACCGACTAGCGGGTACACCGGGGAGCTGTTTTTT
TRBD2,TRBJ2-7,TRBV6-1,many,CASRTSGRVIEQYF,TGTGCCAGCAGGACTAGCGGGAGGGTAATCGAGCAGTACTTC
TRBD2,TRBJ2-1,TRBV12-3/TRBV12-4,-,CASSLVGLASYNEQLF,TGTGCCAGCAGTTTAGTGGGACTAGCGAGCTACAATGAGCAGCTCTTC
-,TRBJ2-5,TRBV15,few,CATSRAPTPGRIETQYF,TGTGCCACCAGCAGAGCACCAACCCCCGGCAGAATAGAGACCCAGTACTTC
TRBD1,TRBJ2-7,TRBV4-2,-,CASSPASWTGDHEQYF,TGTGCCAGCAGCCCAGCATCTTGGACAGGGGACCACGAGCAGTACTTC
-,TRBJ2-3,TRBV6-2/TRBV6-3,-,CASGNGLSPDTQYF,TGTGCCAGCGGAAACGGACTATCTCCAGATACGCAGTATTTT
TRBD1,TRBJ1-6,TRBV18,many,CASSPLTGGNSPLHF,TGTGCCAGCTCACCACTCACAGGGGGCAATTCACCCCTCCACTTT
TRBD1,TRBJ2-7,TRBV24-1,-,CATSSGTELEQYF,TGTGCCACCAGCTCCGGGACAGAGTTGGAGCAGTACTTC
-,TRBJ2-7,TRBV19,-,CASTSDSYEQYF,TGTGCCAGTACCTCCGACTCCTACGAGCAGTACTTC
-,TRBJ2-2,TRBV7-3,few,CASSLELTTGELFF,TGTGCCAGCAGCTTGGAACTGACCACCGGGGAGCTGTTTTTT
-,TRBJ1-4,TRBV18,many,CASSPARYYEKLFF,TGTGCCAGCTCACCTGCTCGTTACTATGAAAAACTGTTTTTT
TRBD1,TRBJ2-5,TRBV6-1,-,CASSSTGETQYF,TGTGCCAGCAGTTCGACAGGGGAGACCCAGTACTTC
-,TRBJ1-2,TRBV28,-,CASSPAAYGYTF,TGTGCCAGCAGTCCGGCGGCCTATGGCTACACCTTC
-,TRBJ2-2,TRBV24-1,many,CATSPGTANTGELFF,TGTGCCACCTCTCCCGGGACTGCGAACACCGGGGAGCTGTTTTTT
TRBD2,TRBJ2-7,TRBV30,-,CAWSIAGGSEQYF,TGTGCCTGGAGCATAGCGGGAGGGAGCGAGCAGTACTTC
-,TRBJ2-7,TRBV7-6,many,CASSSDRRAYEQYF,TGTGCCAGCAGCTCGGACAGGAGGGCCTACGAGCAGTACTTC